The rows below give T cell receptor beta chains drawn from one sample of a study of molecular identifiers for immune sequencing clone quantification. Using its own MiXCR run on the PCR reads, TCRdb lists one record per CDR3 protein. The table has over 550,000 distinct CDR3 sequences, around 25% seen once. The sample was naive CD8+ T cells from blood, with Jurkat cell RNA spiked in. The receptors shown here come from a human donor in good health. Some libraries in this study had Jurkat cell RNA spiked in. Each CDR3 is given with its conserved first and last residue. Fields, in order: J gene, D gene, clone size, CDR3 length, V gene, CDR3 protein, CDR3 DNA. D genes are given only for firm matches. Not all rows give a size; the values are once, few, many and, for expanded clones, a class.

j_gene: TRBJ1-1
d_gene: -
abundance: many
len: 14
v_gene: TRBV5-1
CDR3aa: CASSPLTANTEAFF
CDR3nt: TGCGCCAGCAGCCCTCTTACAGCGAACACTGAAGCTTTCTTT

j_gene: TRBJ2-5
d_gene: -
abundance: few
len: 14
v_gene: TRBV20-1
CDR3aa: CSAIYRDFQETQYF
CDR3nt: TGCAGTGCTATTTACCGGGACTTCCAAGAGACCCAGTACTTC

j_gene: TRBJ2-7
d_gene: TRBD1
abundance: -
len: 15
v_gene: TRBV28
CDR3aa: CASTFTPGQHYEQYF
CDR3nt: TGTGCCAGCACTTTCACGCCGGGACAGCACTACGAGCAGTACTTC

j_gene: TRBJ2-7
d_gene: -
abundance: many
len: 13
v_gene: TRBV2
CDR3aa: CASSTGVTYEQYF
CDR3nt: TGTGCCAGCAGTACCGGGGTCACCTACGAGCAGTACTTC

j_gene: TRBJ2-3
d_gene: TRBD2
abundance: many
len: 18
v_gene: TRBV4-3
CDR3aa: CASSQDSAGGARTDTQYF
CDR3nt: TGCGCCAGCAGCCAAGATTCGGCGGGAGGAGCCCGCACAGATACGCAGTATTTT

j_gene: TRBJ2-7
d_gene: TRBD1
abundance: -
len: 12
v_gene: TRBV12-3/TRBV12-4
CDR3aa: CASTIGTGSPYF
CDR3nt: TGTGCCAGCACCATCGGGACAGGGAGTCCGTACTTC

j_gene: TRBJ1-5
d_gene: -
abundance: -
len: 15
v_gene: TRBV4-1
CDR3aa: CASSRGDGSNQPQHF
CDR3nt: TGCGCCAGCAGCCGTGGTGACGGTAGCAATCAGCCCCAGCATTTT

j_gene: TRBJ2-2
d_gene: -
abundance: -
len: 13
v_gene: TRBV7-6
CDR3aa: CASSLQNTGELLF
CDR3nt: TGTGCCAGCAGCTTACAAAACACCGGGGAGCTGCTTTTT

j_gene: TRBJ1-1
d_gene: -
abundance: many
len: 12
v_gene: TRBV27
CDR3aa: CASSLMGSEAFF
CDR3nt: TGTGCCAGCAGTTTAATGGGTTCTGAAGCTTTCTTT

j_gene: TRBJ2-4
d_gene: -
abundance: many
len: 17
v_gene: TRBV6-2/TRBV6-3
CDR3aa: CASRPMNGGLAKNIQYF
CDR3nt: TGTGCCAGCAGACCCATGAACGGGGGTCTAGCCAAAAACATTCAGTACTTC

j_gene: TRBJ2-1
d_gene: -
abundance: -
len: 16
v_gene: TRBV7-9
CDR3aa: CASSPGAATTYNEQFF
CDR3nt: TGTGCCAGCAGCCCCGGGGCCGCCACCACCTACAATGAGCAGTTCTTC

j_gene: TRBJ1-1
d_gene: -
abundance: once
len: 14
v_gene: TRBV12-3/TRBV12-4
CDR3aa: CATGDNNLWTEAFF
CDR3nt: TGTGCCACCGGAGACAATAATTTATGGACTGAAGCTTTCTTT

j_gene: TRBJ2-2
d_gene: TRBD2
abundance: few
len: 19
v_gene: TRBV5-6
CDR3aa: CASSSEHVVSGGPFGELFF
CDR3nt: TGTGCCAGCAGCTCAGAACACGTAGTGTCGGGAGGGCCTTTCGGGGAGCTGTTTTTT

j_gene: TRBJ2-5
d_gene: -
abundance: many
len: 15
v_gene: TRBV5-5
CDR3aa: CASSWIQGPQETQYF
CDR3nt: TGTGCCAGCAGCTGGATACAGGGTCCCCAAGAGACCCAGTACTTC